The sequence of this TCR beta chain was determined in a study of blood T cell repertoires in COVID-19. For the study at large: Material from acute and convalescent COVID-19 was sourced from the United States, Italy and Spain. PBMCs, B-cell-depleted T cells, or T cells were the source of the cDNA or gDNA that made up the material.

CDR1 and CDR2 from the germline V gene are SEHNR and FQNEAQ (reference sequence). V shed 5 bases and J 0 bases; nucleotides not matched to a gene: 5. This CDR3 has 15 amino acids. Per the study methods: Amplification of reference gene primers provided the estimated nucleated cell counts. Repertoires were generated with immunoSEQ multiplex PCR, while TCRdb's copy carries only in-frame clones and drops some. V and J calls plus clone size are reproduced from that table; the DNA served to infer D and trimming. The table records around 400,000 clones, around 90% of them present only once. This sequence originates from a man aged 40-50 years with acute or convalescent COVID-19. The material sequenced was peripheral blood. The V gene is TRBV7-9, the J gene TRBJ2-3; TRBD1 aligns across 7 bases. In nucleotides, the CDR3 is TGTGCCAGCAGCCCGACAGGGTCCAGCACAGATACGCAGTATTTT. Protein: CASSPTGSSTDTQYF.